Following are 13 T cell receptor beta chains from one sample sequenced in a study of shared clonotypes between healthy human individuals. Only CD45RO-negative cells positively selected for CCR7 counted as naive CD8 cells, so terminally differentiated effector memory CD45RA+ cells were excluded. Measured with immunoSEQ multiplex PCR; TCRdb has only the in-frame clones, and not every one. The profile shows some 2,100,000 clones, about 92% of them singletons. Material for sequencing was naive CD8+ T cells from PBMCs. The receptors here all came from a man younger than 30 in good health. Some clones in this sample may be carry-over from other donors' samples.

This chain joins TRBV7-2 and TRBJ2-1; 7 nucleotides agree with TRBD2. The V segment lost 2 bases and the J segment 7 bases; nucleotides outside the gene matches: 14. The CDR3 runs 17 residues. Germline CDR1 and CDR2: SGHTA and FQGNSA. Here the CDR3 DNA reads TGTGCCAGCAGCTTAATAGGCGGGAGCTTAGATTATAATGAGCAGTTCTTC. Protein product: CASSLIGGSLDYNEQFF.

This clone was picked up one time. This chain joins TRBV5-3 and TRBJ2-7, with 11 bases that match TRBD2. TRBV5-3 is treated as an ORF (open reading frame) with a function not yet certain. V lost 4 bases, J lost 6 bases, and 15 bases stayed unmatched. The CDR3 runs to 17 residues. CDR3 loop: CARSVHPTSGSLGEQYF. The CDR3 region has the DNA TGTGCCAGAAGCGTCCACCCCACTAGCGGGAGTCTGGGCGAGCAGTACTTC.

The chain links TRBV7-9 to TRBJ1-4, with D unresolved. The CDR3 runs to 14 residues. Trimming shortened V by 7 bases and J by 4 bases, and 13 bases separated the two germline ends. CDR1 and CDR2 from the germline V gene are SEHNR and FQNEAQ (reference sequence). CDR3 region: CASTSGLHNEKLFF. CDR3 coding DNA: TGTGCCAGCACTTCCGGGCTTCATAATGAAAAACTGTTTTTT.

The chain links TRBV4-1 to TRBJ2-7, with D perhaps TRBD1 (7 bases). Trimming pared 1 base from V and 3 bases from J, leaving 16 bases between. The CDR3 has 16 residues. CDR1 is MGHRA and CDR2 is YSYEKL in the germline V gene. The CDR3 nucleotides read TGCGCCAGCAGCCAAGTAAACGGAGGGGGCGGCTACGAGCAGTACTTC. Its protein is CASSQVNGGGGYEQYF.

This rearrangement joins TRBV30 to TRBJ2-5; 9 nucleotides agree with TRBD2. Trimming cost V 2 bases and J 5 bases; bases outside gene matches: 6. This CDR3 has 14 residues. CDR1 GTSNPN and CDR2 SVGIG come from the germline V gene (reference sequence). The CDR3 protein is CAWSIAGVSETQYF. CDR3 sequence (DNA): TGTGCCTGGAGTATAGCGGGAGTATCGGAGACCCAGTACTTC.

The chain joins TRBV5-1 to TRBJ2-3, with a weak D call TRBD2 (5 bases). V was trimmed by 2 bases and J by 2 bases, leaving 15 bases between them. The CDR3 is made up of 16 amino acids. The V gene's germline CDR1 is SGHRS and CDR2 YFSETQ. The CDR3 sequence: CASSFGVFSDTDTQYF. DNA for the CDR3: TGCGCCAGCAGCTTTGGGGTGTTTAGCGACACAGATACGCAGTATTTT.

This chain connects TRBV29-1 to TRBJ1-2, with D tentatively TRBD1 (6 bases). Germline V lookup: CDR1 SQVTM, CDR2 ANQGSEA. CDR3 length: 17 residues. V was trimmed by 3 bases and J by 4 bases, leaving 24 bases between them. The CDR3 DNA sequence: TGCAGCGTTGAGGGGTGGCTCACAGGGTCAGCTAGCTATGGCTACACCTTC. Residues: CSVEGWLTGSASYGYTF.

Note on this clone: This specimen includes other DNA sequences encoding the same CDR3. This sequence joins TRBV19 and TRBJ2-1, with TRBD2 matching over 7 bases. V shed 3 bases, J shed 3 bases, and the junction held 2 bases outside the gene matches. From germline, CDR1 is LNHDA and CDR2 SQIVND (reference sequence). This CDR3 has 14 residues. The CDR3 protein is CASSMGGSYNEQFF. The CDR3 nucleotides read TGTGCCAGTAGTATGGGCGGGAGCTACAATGAGCAGTTCTTC. The full variable domain, rest sourced from reference TRBV19 and TRBJ2-1, is DGGITQSPKYLFRKEGQNVTLSCEQNLNHDAMYWYRQDPGQGLRLIYYSQIVNDFQKGDIAEGYSVSREKKESFPLTVTSAQKNPTAFYLCASSMGGSYNEQFFGPGTRLTVL.

Comments on this clone: At the DNA level, this CDR3 is encoded by other sequences in the same sample as well. The chain couples TRBV20-1 to TRBJ2-7; D not certain. The CDR3 length is 10 residues. From germline, CDR1 is DFQATT and CDR2 SNEGSKA (reference sequence). Trimming pared 5 bases from V and 4 bases from J, leaving 6 bases between. This CDR3 reads CSARAYEQYF. The CDR3 DNA reads TGCAGTGCTCGTGCGTACGAGCAGTACTTC.

V usage is TRBV5-1 and J usage is TRBJ1-1; tentatively, D is TRBD1 (6 bases). This CDR3 has 14 amino acids. With 1 base removed from V and 5 bases from J, the gap between germline ends came to 12 bases. Germline assignment: CDR1 SGHRS and CDR2 YFSETQ. Written as DNA, the CDR3 is TGCGCCAGCAGCTTGTCCACAGGGTTGACTGAAGCTTTCTTT. This gives the protein CASSLSTGLTEAFF.

The chain combines TRBV5-1 with TRBJ1-1, with D tentatively TRBD1 (5 bases). Deletions cut 0 bases from V and 3 bases from J, with 15 bases between. Germline V gene lookup returns CDR1 SGHRS and CDR2 YFSETQ. The CDR3 extends over 16 amino acids. This CDR3 reads CASSLASPGTDTEAFF. DNA for the CDR3: TGCGCCAGCAGCTTGGCCTCGCCCGGGACCGACACTGAAGCTTTCTTT.

The rearrangement uses TRBV5-5 and TRBJ1-2; tentatively, D is TRBD1 (5 bases). V shed 0 bases and J shed 4 bases, with 13 bases lying between them. The germline gives CDR1 SGHKS, CDR2 YYEKEE (reference sequence). The CDR3 loop spans 15 amino acids. CDR3 DNA: TGTGCCAGCAGCTTGGTGCAGGGAAACCGCTATGGCTACACCTTC. This translates into CASSLVQGNRYGYTF.

V is TRBV15 and J is TRBJ1-1; 9 bases fit TRBD1. Germline CDR1 and CDR2: LNHNV and YYDKDF (reference sequence). V dropped 2 bases and J dropped 1; count of bases not matched to a gene: 5. The CDR3 runs 16 residues. The CDR3, as DNA: TGTGCCACCAGCAGAATACCGACAGGGGGGAACACTGAAGCTTTCTTT. It is translated as CATSRIPTGGNTEAFF.